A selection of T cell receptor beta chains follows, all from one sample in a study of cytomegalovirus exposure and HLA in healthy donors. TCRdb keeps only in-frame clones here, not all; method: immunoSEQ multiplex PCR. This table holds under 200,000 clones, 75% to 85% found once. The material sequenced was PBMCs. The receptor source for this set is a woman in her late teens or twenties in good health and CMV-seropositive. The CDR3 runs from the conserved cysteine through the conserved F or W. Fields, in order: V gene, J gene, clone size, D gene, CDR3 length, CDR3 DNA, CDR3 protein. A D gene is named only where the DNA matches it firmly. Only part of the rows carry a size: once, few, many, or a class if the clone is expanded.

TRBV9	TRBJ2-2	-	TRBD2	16	TGTGCCAGCAGCGTAGCTAGCGGGGGAAACACCGGGGAGCTGTTTTTT	CASSVASGGNTGELFF
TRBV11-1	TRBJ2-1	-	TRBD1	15	TGTGCCAGCAGCCACTGGGGGACAGGGGGCAATGAGCAGTTCTTC	CASSHWGTGGNEQFF
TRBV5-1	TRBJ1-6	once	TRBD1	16	TGCGCCAGCAGGGACAGGGTTCCGCCCTCCGGATCACCCCTCCACTTT	CASRDRVPPSGSPLHF
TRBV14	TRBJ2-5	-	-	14	TGTGCCAGCAGCCAAGTGGCGGGCCAAGAGACCCAGTACTTC	CASSQVAGQETQYF
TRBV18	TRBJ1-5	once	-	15	TGTGCCAGCTCACCGGACACCGCGTTCAATCAGCCCCAGCATTTT	CASSPDTAFNQPQHF
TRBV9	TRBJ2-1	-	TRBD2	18	TGTGCCAGCAGCGCCCCGGGACTAGCGGGGGGGGGTTACAATGAGCAGTTCTTC	CASSAPGLAGGGYNEQFF
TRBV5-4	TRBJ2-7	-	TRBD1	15	TGTGCCAGCAGCCCTCCGGGACAGGGCTACAACGAGCAGTACTTC	CASSPPGQGYNEQYF
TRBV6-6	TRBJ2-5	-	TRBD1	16	TGTGCCAGCAGTACGGACAGGGGGCGCTTAGGGGAGACCCAGTACTTC	CASSTDRGRLGETQYF
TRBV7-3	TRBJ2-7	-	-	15	TGTGCCAGCAGCTTATCAACAGGGCAGGGCTACGAGCAGTACTTC	CASSLSTGQGYEQYF
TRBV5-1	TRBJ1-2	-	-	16	TGCGCCAGCAGCCCAGGACAGCCGGCCCCGGGCTATGTCTACACCTTC	CASSPGQPAPGYVYTF
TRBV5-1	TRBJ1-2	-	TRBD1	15	TGCGCCAGCAGCTTACCCGACAGGGGTCCCTATGGCTACACCTTC	CASSLPDRGPYGYTF
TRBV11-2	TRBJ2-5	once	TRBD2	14	TGTGCCAGCAGCTTGGGGACTAGTAGAGAGACCCAGTACTTC	CASSLGTSRETQYF
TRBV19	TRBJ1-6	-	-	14	TGTGCCAGTACAGAAAGCTCCTATAATTCACCCCTCCACTTT	CASTESSYNSPLHF
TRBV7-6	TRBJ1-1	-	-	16	TGTGCCAGCAGCTTCGACCTACGGGTTGGGAGCGGTGAAGCTTTCTTT	CASSFDLRVGSGEAFF
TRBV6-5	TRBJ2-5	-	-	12	TGTGCCAGCAGGTCCCCACGAGGTGAGCAGTACTTC	CASRSPRGEQYF
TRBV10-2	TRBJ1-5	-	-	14	TGCGCCAGTTCACAGGGCCTCAGCAATCAGCCCCAGCATTTT	CASSQGLSNQPQHF
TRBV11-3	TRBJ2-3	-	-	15	TGTGCCAGCAGCCCCAGGACACTCAGCACAGATACGCAGTATTTT	CASSPRTLSTDTQYF
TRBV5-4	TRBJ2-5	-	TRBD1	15	TGTGCCAGCGGGAAGAAGGACAGGCTGAGGGAGACCCAGTACTTC	CASGKKDRLRETQYF
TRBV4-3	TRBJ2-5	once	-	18	TGCGCCAGCAGCCAAGATCTATCTGGGCAGGGTTGGGGAGAGACCCAGTACTTC	CASSQDLSGQGWGETQYF
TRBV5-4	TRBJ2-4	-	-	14	TGTGCCAGCAGCATACAGGGAGCCAAAAACATTCAGTACTTC	CASSIQGAKNIQYF
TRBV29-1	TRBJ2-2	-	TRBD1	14	TGCAGCGTTCTTAACAGGGGGGACACCGGGGAGCTGTTTTTT	CSVLNRGDTGELFF
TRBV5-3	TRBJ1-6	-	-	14	TGTGCCGAAATATCCAGATTGATTAATTCACCCCTCCACTTT	CAEISRLINSPLHF
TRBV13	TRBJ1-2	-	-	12	TGTGCCAGCAGCTTTACAGACTATGGCTACACCTTC	CASSFTDYGYTF